A single sample gave rise to the 29 T cell receptor beta chains below, sequenced in a study of OX40 agonist ivuxolimab in advanced cancers. This table comes from immunoSEQ multiplex PCR, and its TCRdb copy is limited to in-frame clones, with some not included. In the table there are tens of thousands of clones, over 90% of which are singletons. The starting material was CD4+ or CD8+ T cells sorted from blood, obtained in a trial of the OX40 agonist ivuxolimab. The receptors come from an adult with an advanced solid tumor such as melanoma, head and neck, liver or kidney cancer.

The chain uses TRBV6-1 and TRBJ1-1, with no clear D. The CDR3 runs to 14 residues. V was trimmed by 1 base and J by 7 bases, leaving 13 bases between them. Germline V gene data show CDR1 as MNHNS and CDR2 as SASEGT. CDR3 DNA sequence: TGTGCCAGCAGTGAAGGAAGCAGCCTCGTTGAAGCTTTCTTT. Translating gives CASSEGSSLVEAFF.

The J gene is TRBJ2-7, the V gene TRBV4-2, with no clear D. The CDR3 totals 13 residues. The germline V gene encodes CDR1 LGHNA and CDR2 YNFKEQ. Trimming removed 0 bases from V and 0 bases from J, with 3 bases in between. CDR3 nucleotide sequence: TGTGCCAGCAGCCAAGACCACTCCTACGAGCAGTACTTC. Protein sequence: CASSQDHSYEQYF.

The V gene is TRBV27, the J gene TRBJ1-2; 8 positions match TRBD1. The V gene's germline CDR1 is MNHEY and CDR2 SMNVEV (reference sequence). The CDR3 extends over 15 amino acids. V lost 0 bases and J lost 4; bases outside the gene matches: 4. In DNA form, the CDR3 reads TGTGCCAGCAGTTTATCACGACAGGGGACCTATGGCTACACCTTC. It yields the protein CASSLSRQGTYGYTF.

This chain links TRBV29-1 with TRBJ1-2, with D possibly matching TRBD1 (6 bases). The CDR3 spans 12 residues. Germline V gene sequence: CDR1 SQVTM, CDR2 ANQGSEA. Trimming removed 0 bases at V and 6 bases at J, with 8 bases between. CDR3 sequence reads: CSVEEGGHGYTF. DNA for the CDR3: TGCAGCGTTGAAGAAGGGGGGCATGGCTACACCTTC.

This rearrangement joins TRBV9 to TRBJ2-1, with D maybe TRBD2 (5 bases). Per the germline V gene, CDR1 is SGDLS and CDR2 is YYNGEE. This CDR3 contains 16 residues. V was cut by 2 bases and J by 2 bases, with 14 bases left in between. In DNA, the CDR3 is TGTGCCAGCAGCGTGGCGGGCCCTGGAGCCTACAATGAGCAGTTCTTC. Protein sequence: CASSVAGPGAYNEQFF.

The DNA of the CDR3 is TGCAGCGTTGATGGGGGGGACACAGATACGCAGTATTTT. It yields the protein CSVDGGDTDTQYF. The V and J genes are TRBV29-1 and TRBJ2-3, with 7 bases identical to TRBD2. This CDR3 is built from 13 residues. J gave up 2 bases and V 3 bases, and 2 bases lay outside the gene matches. CDR1 is SQVTM, CDR2 ANQGSEA, per germline.

This clone was seen more than once but under ten times. The chain combines TRBV6-1 with TRBJ2-2, with D hard to call. Germline V CDR1 and CDR2: MNHNS, SASEGT. V was shortened by 2 bases and J by 0 bases, with 7 bases between the two germline ends. CDR3 length: 15 residues. CDR3 region: CASSEWITNTGELFF. Written as DNA, the CDR3 is TGTGCCAGCAGTGAATGGATTACGAACACCGGGGAGCTGTTTTTT.

The chain couples TRBV7-9 to TRBJ2-3; no clear D. V dropped 1 base and J dropped 2 bases, with 19 bases sitting between them. Germline assignment: CDR1 SEHNR and CDR2 FQNEAQ (reference sequence). There are 18 residues in the CDR3. CDR3 bases: TGTGCCAGCAGCTTAGGTTGGAGCTTGACGAAAAACACAGATACGCAGTATTTT. As protein: CASSLGWSLTKNTDTQYF.

The chain employs TRBV7-2 and TRBJ2-7; D may match TRBD1 or TRBD2 (5 bases each). This CDR3 has 11 residues. V was clipped by 5 bases and J by 6 bases, with 8 bases between them. Germline lookup yields CDR1 SGHTA and CDR2 FQGNSA. DNA for the CDR3: TGTGCCAGCAGCGCAGGGACCGAGCAGTACTTC. Encoded protein: CASSAGTEQYF.

The chain joins TRBV6-4 to TRBJ1-5; D is ambiguous. V lost 3 bases to trimming and J lost 5 bases, with 14 bases between them. The germline V gene has CDR1 MRHNA and CDR2 SNTAGT. This CDR3 spans 15 amino acids. CDR3 DNA: TGTGCCAGCAGTGAAGATGTGGGAGCTCATCAGCCCCAGCATTTT. It encodes CASSEDVGAHQPQHF.

This clone was seen only a few times. The V call is TRBV5-4, the J call TRBJ2-3; perhaps TRBD2 as D (6 bases). The CDR3 extends over 13 amino acids. The V gene lost 5 bases and the J gene lost 1 base, with 8 bases spanning the gap. CDR1 and CDR2 from the germline V gene are SGHNT and YYREEE (reference sequence). DNA of the CDR3: TGTGCCAGCAGAACGGGAGGCACAGATACGCAGTATTTT. Its protein is CASRTGGTDTQYF.

In the case of this clone: One end of the junction does not line up with germline, which may come from a read error. The chain couples TRBV19 to TRBJ1-2; TRBD1 might be the D (6 bases). The CDR3 spans 12 residues. Germline CDR1 is LNHDA and CDR2 is SQIVND (reference sequence). CDR3 in amino acids: CASNGDNSGYTF. DNA of the CDR3: TGTGCCAGTAATGGGGACAACTCTGGCTACACCTTC.

The CDR3, as DNA: TGTGCCAGCAGAGCCGGACAGACCGGGGAGCTGTTTTTT. Its translation is CASRAGQTGELFF. The genes are TRBV2 and TRBJ2-2, with D perhaps matching TRBD1 (6 bases). CDR1 is SNHLY, CDR2 FYNNEI, per germline. This CDR3 comprises 13 residues. V was clipped by 6 bases and J by 5 bases, with 10 bases between them.

This clone appeared a single time. The chain links TRBV6-1 to TRBJ2-7; the D gene is possibly TRBD2 (6 bases). Germline CDR1 and CDR2: MNHNS and SASEGT. Trimming cost V 6 bases and J 3 bases, with 18 bases left between them. This CDR3 comprises 15 residues. The chain's CDR3 is CASSGTVGIVYEQYF. CDR3 DNA sequence: TGTGCCAGCAGCGGGACTGTGGGAATAGTCTACGAGCAGTACTTC.

This chain links TRBV2 with TRBJ1-1, with D perhaps matching TRBD1 (5 bases). Germline V gene sequence: CDR1 SNHLY, CDR2 FYNNEI. Trimming removed 3 bases from V and 7 bases from J, with 9 bases in between. The CDR3 runs 12 residues. The CDR3 sequence is CASSDRQFEAFF. CDR3 nucleotides: TGTGCCAGCAGTGATAGACAGTTTGAAGCTTTCTTT. Drawing the rest from reference TRBV2 and TRBJ1-1, the complete variable domain is EPEVTQTPSHQVTQMGQEVILRCVPISNHLYFYWYRQILGQKVEFLVSFYNNEISEKSEIFDDQFSVERPDGSNFTLKIRSTKLEDSAMYFCASSDRQFEAFFGQGTRLTVV.

The chain recombines TRBV19 with TRBJ2-7, with 7 bases aligning to TRBD1. Trimming at V came to 2 bases and at J to 0 bases, leaving 4 bases not matched to a gene. This CDR3 has 15 residues. CDR1 LNHDA and CDR2 SQIVND come from the germline V gene (reference sequence). CDR3 DNA: TGTGCCAGTAGTATAACGACAGGGAGCTCCTACGAGCAGTACTTC. This sequence encodes CASSITTGSSYEQYF.

In its sample, this clone was seen a few times. This chain joins TRBV29-1 and TRBJ1-2; TRBD1 is a possible D gene (5 bases). Between the trimmed V and J ends, which lost 7 bases and 2 bases, there was a span of 11 bases. The CDR3 contains 12 residues. The germline V gene encodes CDR1 SQVTM and CDR2 ANQGSEA. This CDR3 reads CSAGTSNYGYTF. CDR3 sequence (DNA): TGCAGCGCCGGGACTTCCAACTATGGCTACACCTTC. Full variable domain (rest looked up from reference TRBV29-1 and TRBJ1-2): SAVISQKPSRDICQRGTSLTIQCQVDSQVTMMFWYRQQPGQSLTLIATANQGSEATYESGFVIDKFPISRPNLTFSTLTVSNMSPEDSSIYLCSAGTSNYGYTFGSGTRLTVV.

CDR3 region: CASRGQGNSPLHF. Here the CDR3 DNA reads TGTGCCAGCAGGGGACAGGGGAATTCACCCCTCCACTTT. The V gene is TRBV6-1, the J gene TRBJ1-6; TRBD1 aligns across 10 bases. J lost 7 bases, V lost 6 bases, and 0 bases had no gene match. This CDR3 has 13 amino acids. Germline V CDR1 and CDR2: MNHNS, SASEGT.

The chain joins TRBV4-3 to TRBJ1-1; D unresolved. V was clipped by 1 base and J by 7 bases, with 13 bases between them. The CDR3 runs to 14 residues. Per germline, CDR1 LGHNA and CDR2 YSLEER. The CDR3 DNA sequence: TGCGCCAGCAGCCAAGTACATGGTTCAGGTGAAGCTTTCTTT. It translates to CASSQVHGSGEAFF.

CDR3 coding DNA: TGTGCCAGCGGCCCTGTGATGGACAGTCGAGGTGAAAAACTGTTTTTT. This translates into CASGPVMDSRGEKLFF. The chain joins TRBV7-9 to TRBJ1-4, with a weak D call TRBD1 (6 bases). The CDR3 is 16 amino acids. The V and J ends lost 8 bases and 7 bases respectively, with 23 bases between them. The germline V gene encodes CDR1 SEHNR and CDR2 FQNEAQ (reference sequence).

The V gene is TRBV2, the J gene TRBJ2-1, with 9 nucleotides matching TRBD2. The CDR3 runs 15 residues. V lost 3 bases and J lost 3; bases outside the gene matches: 3. The germline gives CDR1 SNHLY, CDR2 FYNNEI. The CDR3 loop is CASSESSGGYNEQFF. The CDR3 bases are TGTGCCAGCAGTGAGAGTAGCGGGGGCTACAATGAGCAGTTCTTC. Filled out from reference TRBV2 and TRBJ2-1, the complete variable domain reads EPEVTQTPSHQVTQMGQEVILRCVPISNHLYFYWYRQILGQKVEFLVSFYNNEISEKSEIFDDQFSVERPDGSNFTLKIRSTKLEDSAMYFCASSESSGGYNEQFFGPGTRLTVL.

V is TRBV6-1 and J is TRBJ1-1; D remains unclear. V lost 7 bases and J 1 base, leaving 7 bases between the germline ends. From germline, CDR1 is MNHNS and CDR2 SASEGT. The CDR3 runs to 12 residues. The CDR3: CASNSGNTEAFF. CDR3 in DNA: TGTGCCAGCAATTCAGGGAACACTGAAGCTTTCTTT.

J is TRBJ2-5 and V is TRBV6-5; a weak D match, TRBD2 (7 bases). Germline V gene data show CDR1 as MNHEY and CDR2 as SVGAGI. CDR3 length: 13 amino acids. With 7 bases removed from V and 5 bases from J, the gap between germline ends came to 14 bases. The CDR3 region is CASKGGAGETQYF. CDR3 nucleotides: TGTGCCAGCAAGGGGGGGGCCGGCGAGACCCAGTACTTC.

The J gene is TRBJ1-5, the V gene TRBV2; D is ambiguous. This CDR3 spans 17 amino acids. Looked up from germline, CDR1 is SNHLY and CDR2 is FYNNEI. Trimming cost V 5 bases and J 2 bases, with 19 bases left between them. The CDR3 DNA reads as TGTGCCAGCAGTCCACCCGCCTCGGACTTCCGCAATCAGCCCCAGCATTTT. It specifies CASSPPASDFRNQPQHF.

The chain has TRBV5-4 and TRBJ2-7; D may be TRBD2 (5 bases). The CDR3 length is 15 residues. Germline CDR1 and CDR2: SGHNT and YYREEE (reference sequence). V lost 3 bases and J 2 bases, leaving 15 bases between the germline ends. In nucleotides, the CDR3 is TGTGCCAGCAGCTCGGGGAAGAGGCAGACCTACGAGCAGTACTTC. It encodes CASSSGKRQTYEQYF. Looking up the rest from reference TRBV5-4 and TRBJ2-7 gives the full variable domain: ETGVTQSPTHLIKTRGQQVTLRCSSQSGHNTVSWYQQALGQGPQFIFQYYREEENGRGNFPPRFSGLQFPNYSSELNVNALELDDSALYLCASSSGKRQTYEQYFGPGTRLTVT.

V and J are TRBV4-1 and TRBJ2-1, with D perhaps TRBD1 or TRBD2 (6 bases each). V lost 3 bases, J lost 6 bases, and 9 bases lay in between. CDR1 is MGHRA, CDR2 YSYEKL, per germline. The CDR3 is 13 residues long. CDR3 residues: CASSHGGGNEQFF. The CDR3 bases are TGCGCCAGCAGCCATGGAGGGGGCAATGAGCAGTTCTTC.

The V call is TRBV5-1, the J call TRBJ2-7; D gene uncertain. Trimming cost V 4 bases and J 7 bases, with 12 bases left between them. The CDR3 has 12 residues. Germline values: CDR1 SGHRS, CDR2 YFSETQ. The CDR3 sequence is CASSPYLGEQYF. The CDR3 DNA reads TGCGCCAGCAGCCCCTATTTGGGGGAGCAGTACTTC.

V is TRBV19 and J is TRBJ1-5; D uncertain. V was pared by 1 base and J by 4 bases, with 8 bases between. The germline gives CDR1 LNHDA, CDR2 SQIVND (reference sequence). The CDR3 consists of 14 residues. In DNA, the CDR3 is TGTGCCAGTAGTATAGGCACGCCTAATCAGCCCCAGCATTTT. Amino acid sequence: CASSIGTPNQPQHF.

This chain links TRBV6-1 with TRBJ1-5; 9 bases fit TRBD1. The CDR3 contains 21 residues. Looked up from germline, CDR1 is MNHNS and CDR2 is SASEGT. V trimming: 1 base; J trimming: 4 bases; junction bases outside the gene matches: 20. The CDR3: CASSEEFVVGGQGIHNQPQHF. The CDR3 DNA follows: TGTGCCAGCAGTGAAGAATTCGTTGTCGGGGGACAGGGAATCCATAATCAGCCCCAGCATTTT.